This T cell receptor (beta chain) originates from a study of cytomegalovirus exposure and HLA in healthy donors. A multiplex PCR was run with 60 Vbeta primers and 13 Jbeta primers. The protocol was immunoSEQ multiplex PCR, while the TCRdb copy is restricted to in-frame clones and leaves out a portion. The profile shows roughly 120,000 clones, about 75% of them singletons. About this clone: Its target is not known.

Study results and limitations: The dataset shows that most TCR sequences were rare, while some public TCRs occurred in many donors.

The clonotype originates from a man between 60 and 75 years old in good health and CMV-seropositive. Material: PBMCs.

The CDR3 DNA follows: TGTGCCAGCCAACTCTCTATAGCGGGAGGCGAGCAGTACTTC. This gives the protein CASQLSIAGGEQYF. The genes are TRBV28 and TRBJ2-7; TRBD2 aligns across 10 bases. Germline CDR1 reads MDHEN; CDR2 reads SYDVKM. Losses at the gene ends were 8 bases for V and 6 bases for J; bases not matched to a gene: 10. This CDR3 comprises 14 residues.